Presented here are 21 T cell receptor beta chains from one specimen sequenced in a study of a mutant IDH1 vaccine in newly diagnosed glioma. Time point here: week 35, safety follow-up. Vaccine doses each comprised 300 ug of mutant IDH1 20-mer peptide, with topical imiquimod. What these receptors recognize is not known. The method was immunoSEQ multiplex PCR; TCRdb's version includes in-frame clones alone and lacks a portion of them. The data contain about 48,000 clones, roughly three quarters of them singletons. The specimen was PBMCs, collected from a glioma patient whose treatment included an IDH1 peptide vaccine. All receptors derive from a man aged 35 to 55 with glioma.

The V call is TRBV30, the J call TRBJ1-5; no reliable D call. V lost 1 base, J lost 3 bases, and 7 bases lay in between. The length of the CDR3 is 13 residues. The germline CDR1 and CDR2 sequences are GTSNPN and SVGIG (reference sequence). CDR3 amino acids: CAWSGQINQPQHF. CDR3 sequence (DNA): TGTGCCTGGAGTGGACAAATCAATCAGCCCCAGCATTTT.

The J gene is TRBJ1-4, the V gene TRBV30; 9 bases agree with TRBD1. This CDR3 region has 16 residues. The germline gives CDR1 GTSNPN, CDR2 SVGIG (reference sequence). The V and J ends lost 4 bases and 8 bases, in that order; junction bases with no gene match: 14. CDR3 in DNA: TGTGCCTGGACCAACCCCCCGGACAGGGGAGGCGAAAAACTGTTTTTT. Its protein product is CAWTNPPDRGGEKLFF.

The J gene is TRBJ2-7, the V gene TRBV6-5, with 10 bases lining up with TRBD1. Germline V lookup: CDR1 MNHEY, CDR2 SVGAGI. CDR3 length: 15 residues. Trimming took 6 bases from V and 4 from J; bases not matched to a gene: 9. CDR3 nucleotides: TGTGCCAGCAGCACCCGGGACAGGGGAAGATACGAGCAGTACTTC. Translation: CASSTRDRGRYEQYF.

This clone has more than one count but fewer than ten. DNA of the CDR3: TGTGCCAGCAGCCAAGCGGTGGTGCTGGACTATGGCTACACCTTC. Protein sequence: CASSQAVVLDYGYTF. The chain carries TRBV4-2 and TRBJ1-2; no definite D call. Germline V lookup: CDR1 LGHNA, CDR2 YNFKEQ. The CDR3 totals 15 residues. Trimming took off 1 base at V and 3 bases at J, with 12 bases between the two ends.

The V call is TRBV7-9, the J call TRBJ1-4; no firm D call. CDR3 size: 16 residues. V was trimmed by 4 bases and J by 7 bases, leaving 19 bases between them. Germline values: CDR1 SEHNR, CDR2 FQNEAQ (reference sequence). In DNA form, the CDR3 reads TGTGCCAGCAGCTCCCGCCCCATTGCCGCGGGTGAAAAACTGTTTTTT. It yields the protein CASSSRPIAAGEKLFF.

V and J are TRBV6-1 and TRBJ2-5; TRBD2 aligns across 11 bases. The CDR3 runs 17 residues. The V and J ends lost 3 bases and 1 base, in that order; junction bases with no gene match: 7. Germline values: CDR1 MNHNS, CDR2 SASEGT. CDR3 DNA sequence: TGTGCCAGCAGTGATGGGCGACTAGCGGGGTTCCAAGAGACCCAGTACTTC. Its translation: CASSDGRLAGFQETQYF.

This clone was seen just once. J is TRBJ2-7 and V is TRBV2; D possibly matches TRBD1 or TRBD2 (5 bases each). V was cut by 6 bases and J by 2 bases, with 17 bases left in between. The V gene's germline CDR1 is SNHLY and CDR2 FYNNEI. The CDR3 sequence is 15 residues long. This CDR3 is CASRVFGGPPYEQYF. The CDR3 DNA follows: TGTGCCAGCAGGGTATTTGGGGGACCCCCCTACGAGCAGTACTTC.

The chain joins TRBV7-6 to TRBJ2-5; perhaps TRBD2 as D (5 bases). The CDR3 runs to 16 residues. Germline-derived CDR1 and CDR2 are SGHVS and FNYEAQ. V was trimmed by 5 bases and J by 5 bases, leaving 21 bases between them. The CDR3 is CASSPSHGVGGETQYF. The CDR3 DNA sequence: TGTGCCAGCAGCCCCTCTCATGGGGTCGGCGGGGAGACCCAGTACTTC.

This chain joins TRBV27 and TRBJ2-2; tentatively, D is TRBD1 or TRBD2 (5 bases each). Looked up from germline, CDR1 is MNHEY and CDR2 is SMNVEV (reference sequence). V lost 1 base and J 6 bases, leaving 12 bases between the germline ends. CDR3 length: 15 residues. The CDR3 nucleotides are TGTGCCAGCAGTTTATGGGGGTATTACCCCGGGGAGCTGTTTTTT. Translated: CASSLWGYYPGELFF.

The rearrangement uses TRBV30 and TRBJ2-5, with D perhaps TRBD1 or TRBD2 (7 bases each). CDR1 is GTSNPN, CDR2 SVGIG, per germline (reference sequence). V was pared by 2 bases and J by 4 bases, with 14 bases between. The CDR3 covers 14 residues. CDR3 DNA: TGTGCCTGGAGTTCAGGGGGGGCCCGAGAGACCCAGTACTTC. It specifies CAWSSGGARETQYF.

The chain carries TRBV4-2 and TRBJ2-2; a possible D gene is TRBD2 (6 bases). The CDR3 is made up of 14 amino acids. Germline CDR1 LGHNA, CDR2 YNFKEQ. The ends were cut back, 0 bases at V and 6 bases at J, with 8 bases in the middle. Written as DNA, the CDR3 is TGTGCCAGCAGCCAAGATTGGGGGGCCGGGGAGCTGTTTTTT. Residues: CASSQDWGAGELFF.

CDR3 DNA sequence: TGTGCCAGCAGCTTAGTGCGGAGGAGCTCCTATAATTCACCCCTCCACTTT. It is translated as CASSLVRRSSYNSPLHF. The chain carries TRBV7-2 and TRBJ1-6; D not certain. The V gene's germline CDR1 is SGHTA and CDR2 FQGNSA. The CDR3 length is 17 residues. V lost 1 base, J lost 0 bases, and 10 bases lay in between.

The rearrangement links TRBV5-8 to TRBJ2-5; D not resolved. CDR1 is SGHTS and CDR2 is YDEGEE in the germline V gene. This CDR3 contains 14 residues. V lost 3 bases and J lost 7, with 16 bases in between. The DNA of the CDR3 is TGTGCCAGCAGCTCCCCCCCCGGGTGGGGGACCCAGTACTTC. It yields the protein CASSSPPGWGTQYF. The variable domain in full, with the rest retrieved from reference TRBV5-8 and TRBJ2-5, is EAGVTQSPTHLIKTRGQQATLRCSPISGHTSVYWYQQALGLGLQFLLWYDEGEERNRGNFPPRFSGRQFPNYSSELNVNALELEDSALYLCASSSPPGWGTQYFGPGTRLLVL.

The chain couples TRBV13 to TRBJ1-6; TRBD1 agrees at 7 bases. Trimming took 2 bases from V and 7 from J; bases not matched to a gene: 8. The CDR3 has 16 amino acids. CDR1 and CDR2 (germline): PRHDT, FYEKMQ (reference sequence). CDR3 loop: CASSLRGQAINSPLHF. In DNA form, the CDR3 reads TGTGCCAGCAGCTTAAGAGGACAGGCCATAAATTCACCCCTCCACTTT.

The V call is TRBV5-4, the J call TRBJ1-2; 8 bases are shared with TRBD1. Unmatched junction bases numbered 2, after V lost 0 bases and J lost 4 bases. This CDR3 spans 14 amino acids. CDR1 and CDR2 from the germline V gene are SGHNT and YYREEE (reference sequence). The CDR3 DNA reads TGTGCCAGCAGCTTGGTGGGACAGGCCTATGGCTACACCTTC. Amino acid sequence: CASSLVGQAYGYTF.

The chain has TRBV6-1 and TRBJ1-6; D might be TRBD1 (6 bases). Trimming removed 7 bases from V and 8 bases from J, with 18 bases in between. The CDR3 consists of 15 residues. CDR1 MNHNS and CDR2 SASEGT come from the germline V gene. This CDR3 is CASNVQGKFDSPLHF. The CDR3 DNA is TGTGCCAGCAACGTGCAGGGGAAGTTTGATTCACCCCTCCACTTT.

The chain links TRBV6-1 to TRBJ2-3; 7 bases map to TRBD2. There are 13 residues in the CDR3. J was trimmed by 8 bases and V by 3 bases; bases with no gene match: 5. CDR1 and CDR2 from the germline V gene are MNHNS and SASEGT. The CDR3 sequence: CASSESGLGTQYF. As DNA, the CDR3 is TGTGCCAGCAGTGAGTCAGGACTAGGTACGCAGTATTTT.

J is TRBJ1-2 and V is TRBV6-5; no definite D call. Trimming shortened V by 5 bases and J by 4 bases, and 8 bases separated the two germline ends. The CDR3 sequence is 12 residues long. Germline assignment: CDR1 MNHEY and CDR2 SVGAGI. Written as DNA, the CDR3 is TGTGCCAGCAGTGGACGGGCCTATGGCTACACCTTC. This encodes CASSGRAYGYTF.

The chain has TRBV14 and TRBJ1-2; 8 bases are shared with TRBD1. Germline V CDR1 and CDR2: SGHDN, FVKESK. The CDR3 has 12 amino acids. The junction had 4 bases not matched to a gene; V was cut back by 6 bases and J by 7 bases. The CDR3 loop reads CASSPGGTGYTF. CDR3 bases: TGTGCCAGCAGTCCAGGGGGCACTGGCTACACCTTC.

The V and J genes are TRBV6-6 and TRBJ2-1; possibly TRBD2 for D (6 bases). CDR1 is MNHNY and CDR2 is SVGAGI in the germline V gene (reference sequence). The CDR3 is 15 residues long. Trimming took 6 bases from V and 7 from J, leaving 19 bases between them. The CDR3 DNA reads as TGTGCCAGCAGCACCGAGGGGACTCTAAGGAATGAGCAGTTCTTC. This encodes CASSTEGTLRNEQFF.

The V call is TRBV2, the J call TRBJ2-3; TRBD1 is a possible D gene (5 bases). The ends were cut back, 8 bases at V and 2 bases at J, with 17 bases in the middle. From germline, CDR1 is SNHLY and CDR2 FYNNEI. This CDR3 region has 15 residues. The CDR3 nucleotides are TGTGCCAGCGGGTTTGAAGGGGAAGACACAGATACGCAGTATTTT. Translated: CASGFEGEDTDTQYF. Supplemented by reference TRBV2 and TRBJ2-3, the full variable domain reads EPEVTQTPSHQVTQMGQEVILRCVPISNHLYFYWYRQILGQKVEFLVSFYNNEISEKSEIFDDQFSVERPDGSNFTLKIRSTKLEDSAMYFCASGFEGEDTDTQYFGPGTRLTVL.